The 22 T cell receptor beta chains reported below all come from one sample, sequenced in a study of post-analysis software for immune sequencing data. Study observations and caveats: When patients were compared with controls, 4 or 5 TRBV segments were more frequent, TRBV5-6, TRBV5-1 and TRBV20-1 among them.

Researchers reported that TCR beta cDNA libraries carried unique molecular identifiers. MiXCR, applied by TCRdb to the PCR reads, yields one record per CDR3 protein. The table lists roughly 400,000 distinct CDR3 sequences, approximately 39% of them singletons. Their antigens remain unidentified. Specimen: blood. The source is a girl aged 2-10 years with multiple sclerosis.

This clonotype was counted only a few times. The rearrangement uses TRBV4-1 and TRBJ2-7, with D possibly TRBD1 on 6 matching bases. V dropped 2 bases and J dropped 1 base, with 9 bases sitting between them. Germline V gene sequence: CDR1 MGHRA, CDR2 YSYEKL. The length of the CDR3 is 14 residues. In nucleotides, the CDR3 is TGCGCCAGCAGCCAAATAGGGGGTTCCTACGAGCAGTACTTC. Its protein is CASSQIGGSYEQYF.

The rearrangement joins TRBV7-6 to TRBJ1-4, with 7 nucleotides matching TRBD1. There are 15 residues in the CDR3. Germline CDR1 is SGHVS and CDR2 is FNYEAQ. Losses at the gene ends were 5 bases for V and 7 bases for J; bases not matched to a gene: 10. CDR3 sequence: CASSQEGRGSEKLFF. CDR3 in DNA: TGTGCCAGCAGCCAAGAGGGCAGGGGGAGTGAAAAACTGTTTTTT.

The chain is built from TRBV20-1 and TRBJ1-4; D remains unclear. The germline CDR1 and CDR2 sequences are DFQATT and SNEGSKA (reference sequence). This CDR3 has 12 amino acids. V shed 7 bases and J shed 0 bases, with 6 bases lying between them. The CDR3 sequence: CSGWATNEKLFF. Here the CDR3 DNA reads TGCAGTGGGTGGGCAACTAATGAAAAACTGTTTTTT.

This chain uses TRBV11-2 with TRBJ1-2; D remains unclear. CDR3 length: 13 residues. From germline, CDR1 is SGHAT and CDR2 FQNNGV. V lost 5 bases to trimming and J lost 5 bases, with 12 bases between them. The CDR3 DNA is TGTGCCAGCAGCGATATCTTTCGGTATGGCTACACCTTC. Amino acids: CASSDIFRYGYTF.

CDR3 loop: CAWSGRIRGQDSTDTQYF. The CDR3 coding sequence is TGTGCCTGGAGTGGAAGAATACGGGGACAGGATAGCACAGATACGCAGTATTTT. V usage is TRBV30 and J usage is TRBJ2-3; 8 positions agree with TRBD1. The CDR3 spans 18 residues. Trimming at V came to 1 base and at J to 0 bases, leaving 12 bases not matched to a gene. From germline, CDR1 is GTSNPN and CDR2 SVGIG (reference sequence).

The gene calls are TRBV6-6 and TRBJ2-3; 12 nucleotides agree with TRBD1. There are 16 residues in the CDR3. J lost 4 bases, V lost 5 bases, and 7 bases had no gene match. Germline V gene sequence: CDR1 MNHNY, CDR2 SVGAGI (reference sequence). CDR3 protein: CASSQPGQGAADTQYF. The CDR3 DNA follows: TGTGCCAGCAGTCAACCGGGACAGGGGGCGGCAGATACGCAGTATTTT.

The V call is TRBV7-3, the J call TRBJ1-1; D is uncertain. Germline values: CDR1 SGHTA, CDR2 FQGTGA. V dropped 2 bases and J dropped 9 bases, with 13 bases sitting between them. The length of the CDR3 is 13 residues. In DNA, the CDR3 is TGTGCCAGCAGCTTATTGGTCTTTCAGCAAGCTTTCTTT. It yields the protein CASSLLVFQQAFF.

V is TRBV9 and J is TRBJ2-6, with no clear D. The CDR3 contains 16 residues. Germline V gene sequence: CDR1 SGDLS, CDR2 YYNGEE. V lost 7 bases and J lost 0, with 14 bases in between. Here the CDR3 DNA reads TGTGCCAGCTCCCCCAAGTGGGGCTCTGGGGCCAACGTCCTGACTTTC. Residues: CASSPKWGSGANVLTF.

This clonotype was seen more than once but under ten times. V is TRBV10-3 and J is TRBJ2-1; 10 positions agree with TRBD2. Looked up from germline, CDR1 is ENHRY and CDR2 is SYGVKD. The trim removed 5 bases at V and 7 bases at J, leaving 5 bases unmatched. CDR3 length equals 14 residues. CDR3 nucleotide sequence: TGTGCCATCAGTCAGCGGGAGGGCCGGAATGAGCAGTTCTTC. It specifies CAISQREGRNEQFF.

The V call is TRBV6-1, the J call TRBJ1-2, with 8 nucleotides matching TRBD1. The CDR3 sequence is 17 residues long. V shed 2 bases and J 3 bases; nucleotides not matched to a gene: 11. Germline CDR1 is MNHNS and CDR2 is SASEGT. The CDR3 is CASSESPGGLRHYGYTF. CDR3 sequence (DNA): TGTGCCAGCAGTGAATCCCCAGGGGGCTTAAGACACTATGGCTACACCTTC.

The chain is built from TRBV10-3 and TRBJ1-2, with 7 bases lining up with TRBD1. Looked up from germline, CDR1 is ENHRY and CDR2 is SYGVKD. The trim removed 6 bases at V and 7 bases at J, leaving 14 bases unmatched. This CDR3 has 15 amino acids. CDR3 nucleotides: TGTGCCATCAGCGAATTCACCGACAGGGCGGGTGGCTACACCTTC. It encodes CAISEFTDRAGGYTF.

This chain uses TRBV6-6 with TRBJ2-4; 14 bases are a match to TRBD2. The J call is in doubt because the DNA end fits TRBJ2-7 better. The germline CDR1 and CDR2 sequences are MNHNY and SVGAGI (reference sequence). The CDR3 totals 15 residues. CDR3 protein: CASSGGLAGVYEQYF. The DNA of the CDR3 is TGTGCCAGCAGTGGGGGACTAGCGGGAGTGTACGAGCAGTACTTC.

The chain is built from TRBV7-2 and TRBJ2-5; D uncertain. The J call may be mistaken, given a closer DNA end match to TRBJ2-7. Germline CDR1 reads SGHTA; CDR2 reads FQGNSA. CDR3 length: 12 amino acids. CDR3 region: CASSLPGLEQYF. The CDR3 DNA reads as TGTGCCAGCAGCTTGCCCGGGCTCGAGCAGTACTTC.

The sample holds a few counts of this clonotype. V is TRBV6-2 or TRBV6-3 and J is TRBJ1-1; D uncertain. This CDR3 contains 14 residues. Germline assignment: CDR1 MNHEY and CDR2 SVGEGT. Trimming shortened V by 6 bases and J by 1 base, and 12 bases separated the two germline ends. Here the CDR3 reads CASRIKEKNTEAFF. In nucleotides, the CDR3 is TGTGCCAGCAGGATAAAGGAGAAGAACACTGAAGCTTTCTTT.

The table lists this clonotype with a few counts. The J gene is TRBJ1-6, the V gene TRBV4-3, with 8 bases matching TRBD1. Germline trimming cut 2 bases from V and 7 bases from J; bases unmatched to any gene: 4. Germline V gives CDR1 LGHNA, CDR2 YSLEER. The length of the CDR3 is 15 residues. CDR3 sequence reads: CASSQSGGWNSPLHF. CDR3 sequence (DNA): TGCGCCAGCAGCCAATCAGGGGGCTGGAATTCACCCCTCCACTTT.

This clonotype was seen a few times. The V call is TRBV20-1, the J call TRBJ2-7, with 7 positions matching TRBD2. The V gene end was trimmed by 5 bases and the J gene end by 1 base; junction bases not matched to a gene: 8. The CDR3 runs 14 residues. The germline CDR1 and CDR2 sequences are DFQATT and SNEGSKA (reference sequence). The CDR3 DNA reads as TGCAGTGCTGCTAGACTAGCTATTTCCTACGAGCAGTACTTC. Translating gives CSAARLAISYEQYF.

This clonotype appeared once. The chain combines TRBV7-3 with TRBJ2-3; D possibly corresponds to TRBD1 (6 bases). CDR3 length equals 14 residues. Looked up from germline, CDR1 is SGHTA and CDR2 is FQGTGA. V lost 6 bases and J 0 bases, leaving 10 bases between the germline ends. CDR3 loop: CASRQTGSTDTQYF. The CDR3 DNA sequence: TGTGCCAGCAGACAAACAGGGAGCACAGATACGCAGTATTTT.

The chain recombines TRBV20-1 with TRBJ2-1, with D possibly TRBD2 on 6 matching bases. The CDR3 loop spans 13 amino acids. Germline CDR1 reads DFQATT; CDR2 reads SNEGSKA (reference sequence). This CDR3 is CRAGGVYYNEQFF. The DNA of the CDR3 is TGCAGAGCGGGCGGGGTCTACTACAATGAGCAGTTCTTC.

This clonotype has a handful of counts. This chain joins TRBV20-1 and TRBJ1-2, with 7 bases lining up with TRBD1. V gave up 6 bases and J gave up 5 bases; unmatched junction bases: 0. The germline V gene has CDR1 DFQATT and CDR2 SNEGSKA (reference sequence). The CDR3 spans 10 residues. The CDR3 reads CSAGQYGYTF. Here the CDR3 DNA reads TGCAGTGCGGGACAGTATGGCTACACCTTC.

The genes are TRBV29-1 and TRBJ2-3; 10 bases align to TRBD1. The V segment lost 2 bases and the J segment 1 base; nucleotides outside the gene matches: 3. CDR1 SQVTM and CDR2 ANQGSEA come from the germline V gene. There are 15 residues in the CDR3. The CDR3 DNA reads as TGCAGCGTTGAAACCGGGACAGGGGGCACAGATACGCAGTATTTT. It is translated as CSVETGTGGTDTQYF.

This chain connects TRBV7-6 to TRBJ2-3, with 8 bases lining up with TRBD2. Germline V lookup: CDR1 SGHVS, CDR2 FNYEAQ. The trim removed 4 bases at V and 3 bases at J, leaving 9 bases unmatched. This CDR3 has 16 residues. DNA for the CDR3: TGTGCCAGCAGCTCCCGGCTAGCGGGTCCGACAGATACGCAGTATTTT. It yields the protein CASSSRLAGPTDTQYF.

The gene calls are TRBV4-1 and TRBJ2-7; no reliable D call. V lost 0 bases and J 6 bases, leaving 12 bases between the germline ends. The CDR3 sequence is 14 residues long. Per the germline V gene, CDR1 is MGHRA and CDR2 is YSYEKL. CDR3 loop: CASSQDGRNFEQYF. CDR3 sequence (DNA): TGCGCCAGCAGCCAAGACGGCAGGAACTTCGAGCAGTACTTC.